A selection of T cell receptor beta chains follows, all from one sample in a study of cytomegalovirus exposure and HLA in healthy donors. Sequencing was performed with immunoSEQ multiplex PCR; in TCRdb, only in-frame clones are kept and a portion is missing. The sample lists about 170,000 clones, about three quarters seen once, with 2.5% to 3.5% in the top ten. Sequencing used PBMCs. These receptors were collected from a female donor in good health and CMV-seronegative. Each CDR3 is given with its conserved first and last residue.

TRBV5-5	TRBJ1-1	15	CASSLVGNSNTEAFF
TRBV29-1	TRBJ2-3	14	CSVTLAGGTDTQYF
TRBV6-4	TRBJ2-1	14	CASSDRFQGNEQFF
TRBV10-1	TRBJ2-7	13	CASSRDRGSEQYF
TRBV7-8	TRBJ1-2	14	CASSKGQPAGGYTF
TRBV5-1	TRBJ1-2	15	CASSSGTVRNYGYTF
TRBV4-3	TRBJ2-3	17	CASSQAPRDREGDTQYF
TRBV5-4	TRBJ2-7	13	CASSLDRGAEQYF
TRBV5-1	TRBJ1-4	18	CASSQDGTGEGLGEKLFF
TRBV7-3	TRBJ2-1	15	CASSQTSGGAGQQFF
TRBV9	TRBJ2-7	15	CASSVGQGASYEQYF
TRBV6-5	TRBJ2-7	14	CASIDKGGSYEQYF
TRBV11-1	TRBJ1-1	14	CASSPQEGGLRAFF
TRBV19	TRBJ2-7	16	CASSIGRDRPTYEQYF
TRBV28	TRBJ1-4	14	CASSFRGDRIKLFF
TRBV5-5	TRBJ2-7	15	CASVSVIAGAYEQYF
TRBV7-3	TRBJ2-2	16	CASSLNSGSLRGELFF
TRBV6-5	TRBJ1-1	12	CASSSPTREAFF
TRBV9	TRBJ2-1	17	CASSVLAGGNSYNEQFF
TRBV28	TRBJ2-7	15	CASSPFRQGVYEQYF
TRBV30	TRBJ2-7	12	CAWTTSIYEQYF
TRBV11-2	TRBJ1-5	14	CASSRTGNNQPQHF
TRBV28	TRBJ2-1	16	CASSSPRTSVINEQFF
TRBV28	TRBJ1-4	15	CASSSLVGGNEKLFF
TRBV5-1	TRBJ2-2	16	CASSLTGGTNTGELFF
TRBV11-1	TRBJ2-2	16	CASSLFGTGDTGELFF
TRBV7-9	.	14	CASSLRAGDVEQYF
TRBV27	TRBJ1-2	15	CASSLFSGQNYGYTF
TRBV29-1	TRBJ1-2	14	CSVQMDRGVGGYTF